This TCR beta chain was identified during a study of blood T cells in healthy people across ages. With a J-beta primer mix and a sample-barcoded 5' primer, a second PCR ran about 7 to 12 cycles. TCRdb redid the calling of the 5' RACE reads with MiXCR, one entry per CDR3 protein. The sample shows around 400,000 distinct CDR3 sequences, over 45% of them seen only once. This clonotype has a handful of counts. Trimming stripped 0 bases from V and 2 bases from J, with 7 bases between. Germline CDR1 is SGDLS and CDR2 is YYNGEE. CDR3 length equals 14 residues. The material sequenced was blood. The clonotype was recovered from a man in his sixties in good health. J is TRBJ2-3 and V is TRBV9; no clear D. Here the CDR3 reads CASSVEATTDTQYF. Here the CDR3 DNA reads TGTGCCAGCAGCGTAGAGGCTACCACAGATACGCAGTATTTT.